The present entry profiles one T cell receptor beta chain with its context. Its specificity is not known. The data were obtained in a study of CD8+ T cells in alopecia areata. Background on the study: For the treated group, dosing was oral tofacitinib at 5 to 10 mg twice daily. Findings and limits, study-wide: Possibly because of HLA-related factors, TCR sharing was less clear across patients than in mice. Clonality in lesional scalp, especially alopecia totalis/universalis, exceeded that of normal scalp. Sequences from scalp samples also cover resident alphabeta T cells of normal skin.

The germline V and J ends were trimmed by 3 bases and 1 base, with 11 bases remaining between them. CDR3 length equals 14 residues. CDR1 SQVTM and CDR2 ANQGSEA come from the germline V gene. In each case, RNA was isolated and then reverse transcribed into cDNA as the sequencing template. Using immunoSEQ multiplex PCR, the repertoire was profiled, and TCRdb retains in-frame clones only, with some absent. The sample contains roughly 200,000 clones, over 55% of which appear only once. This chain connects TRBV29-1 to TRBJ2-3; either TRBD1 or TRBD2 may supply D (6 bases each). The clonotype originates from a human donor with alopecia areata. The sequencing here drew on CD4+ T cells sorted from blood, taken at week 0. The CDR3 is CSVEGGSGTDTQYF. As DNA, the CDR3 is TGCAGCGTTGAGGGGGGCTCAGGCACAGATACGCAGTATTTT.